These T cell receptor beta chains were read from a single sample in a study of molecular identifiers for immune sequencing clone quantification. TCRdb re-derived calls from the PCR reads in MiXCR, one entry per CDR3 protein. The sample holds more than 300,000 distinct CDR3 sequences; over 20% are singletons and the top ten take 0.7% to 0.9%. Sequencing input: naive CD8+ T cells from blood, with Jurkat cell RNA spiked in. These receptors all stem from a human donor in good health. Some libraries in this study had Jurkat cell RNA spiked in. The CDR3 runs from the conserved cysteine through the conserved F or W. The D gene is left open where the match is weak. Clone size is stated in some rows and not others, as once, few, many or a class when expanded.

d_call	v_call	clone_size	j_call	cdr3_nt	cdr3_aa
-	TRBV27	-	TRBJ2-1	TGTGCCAGCAGTTGGGGGTTCAATGAGCAGTTCTTC	CASSWGFNEQFF
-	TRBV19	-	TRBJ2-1	TGTGCCAGTAGTCGGGGTGGCGGTCCCTACAATGAGCAGTTCTTC	CASSRGGGPYNEQFF
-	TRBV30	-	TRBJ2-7	TGTGCCTGGAGTGCCCCCTTCCCGGGACCCTACGAGCAGTACTTC	CAWSAPFPGPYEQYF
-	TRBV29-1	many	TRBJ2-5	TGCAGCGTTGAAGTCCCCGAGACCCAGTACTTC	CSVEVPETQYF
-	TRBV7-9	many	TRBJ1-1	TGTGCCAGCAGCTTACAACCGGCAGGTTTTTTCTCTGAAGCTTTCTTT	CASSLQPAGFFSEAFF
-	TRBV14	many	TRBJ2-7	TGTGCCAGCAGCCAAGATTGGGCAGTCACCTACGAGCAGTACTTC	CASSQDWAVTYEQYF
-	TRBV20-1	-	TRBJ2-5	TGCAGTGCCCCGAGGGAAAGATACCAAGAGACCCAGTACTTC	CSAPRERYQETQYF
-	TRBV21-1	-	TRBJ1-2	TGTGCCAGCAGCAAAAGGCTGGCTGATGGGTTTTGGGCTTTTGGCTACACCTTC	CASSKRLADGFWAFGYTF
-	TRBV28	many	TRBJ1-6	TGTGCCAGCAGTCCCTCTTCCCGTACCCCCCTCCACTTT	CASSPSSRTPLHF
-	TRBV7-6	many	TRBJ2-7	TGTGCCAGCAGCCCTTTAGCGGTGGTCGAGCAGTACTTC	CASSPLAVVEQYF
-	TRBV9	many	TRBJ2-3	TGTGCCAGCAGCGTGTCGGGGGTCACAGATACGCAGTATTTT	CASSVSGVTDTQYF
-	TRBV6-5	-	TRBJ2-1	TGTGCCAGCAGTTATCTCCTGGGAGATTCCTACAATGAGCAGTTCTTC	CASSYLLGDSYNEQFF
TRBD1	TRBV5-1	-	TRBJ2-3	TGCGCCAGCAGCGGGGACAGGTCTGATACGCAGTATTTT	CASSGDRSDTQYF
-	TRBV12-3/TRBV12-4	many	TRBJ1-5	TGTGCCAGCAGTCGGGGTTGGGAGCAGCCCCAGCATTTT	CASSRGWEQPQHF
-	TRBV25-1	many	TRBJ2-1	TGTGCCAGCAGTGACTTGATTAGTCCCAGTGAGCAGTTCTTC	CASSDLISPSEQFF
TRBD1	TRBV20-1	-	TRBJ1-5	TGCAGTGCACGATCCACAGGGGGCTGGGATCAGCCCCAGCATTTT	CSARSTGGWDQPQHF
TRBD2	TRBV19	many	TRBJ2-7	TGTGCCAGTAGTATAGTCGGGGGGAACTCCTACGAGCAGTACTTC	CASSIVGGNSYEQYF
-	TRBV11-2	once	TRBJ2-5	TGTGCCAGCAGCCCAGACTCGATTCGGACCCAGTACTTC	CASSPDSIRTQYF
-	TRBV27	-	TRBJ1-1	TGTGCCAGCAGTTTACAGGGCTACGCTGAAGCTTTCTTT	CASSLQGYAEAFF
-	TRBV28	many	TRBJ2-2	TGTGCCAGCAGTCCCGGGACCTCTTACACCGGGGAGCTGTTTTTT	CASSPGTSYTGELFF
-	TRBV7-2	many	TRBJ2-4	TGTGCCAGCAGCTTAGTGGCGGGCCCCGACATTCAGTACTTC	CASSLVAGPDIQYF
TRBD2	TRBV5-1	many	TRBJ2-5	TGCGCCAGCAGCTTCGTCCGGGGGGTAGAGACCCAGTACTTC	CASSFVRGVETQYF
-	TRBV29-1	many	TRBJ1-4	TGCAGCGCCGGACCGTCAGCAGCAACTAATGAAAAACTGTTTTTT	CSAGPSAATNEKLFF
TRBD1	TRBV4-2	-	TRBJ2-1	TGTGCCAGCAGCTCCTTAACAGGGGCGACGTACAATGAGCAGTTCTTC	CASSSLTGATYNEQFF
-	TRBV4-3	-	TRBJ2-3	TGCGCCAGCAGCCAAGAAGGAAAATCCTACACAGATACGCAGTATTTT	CASSQEGKSYTDTQYF
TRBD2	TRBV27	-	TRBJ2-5	TGTGCCAGCAGTTCTAGCGGGAATCCCCAAGGGACCCAGTACTTC	CASSSSGNPQGTQYF
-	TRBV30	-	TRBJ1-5	TGTGCCTGGAGCCCCAGGCGGGCGAGGAGCAATCAGCCCCAGCAGTTT	CAWSPRRARSNQPQQF
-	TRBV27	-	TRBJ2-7	TGTGCCAGCAGTTTAGGGACCGGCATCTCCTACGAGCAGTACTTC	CASSLGTGISYEQYF
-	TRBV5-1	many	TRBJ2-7	TGCGCCAGCAGCTTCGTCCCGGGGGAAGAGTACGAGCAGTACTTC	CASSFVPGEEYEQYF
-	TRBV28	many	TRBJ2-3	TGTGCCAGCAGTTTGGGCTCCTCTAGCACAGATACGCAGTATTTT	CASSLGSSSTDTQYF
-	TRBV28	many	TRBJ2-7	TGTGCCAGCAGTTTTGAGCAGGGGAGCTCCTACGAGCAGTACTTC	CASSFEQGSSYEQYF
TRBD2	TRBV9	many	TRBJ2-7	TGTGCCAGCAGCCCGTCCGGGACTAGCGGGAGCGAGCAGTACTTC	CASSPSGTSGSEQYF
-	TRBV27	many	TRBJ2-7	TGTGCCAGCAGCCCCTTTTGGTCCTCGCGGGACTCCTACGAGCAGTACTTC	CASSPFWSSRDSYEQYF
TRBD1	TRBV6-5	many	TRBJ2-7	TGTGCCAGCAGTTACGGGCAGGGGGCCGACGAGCAGTACTTC	CASSYGQGADEQYF
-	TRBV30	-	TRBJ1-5	TGTGCCTGGAGCCCTTCTGGTGGGGGGGGGCGAGGCAATCAGCCCCAGCATTTT	CAWSPSGGGGRGNQPQHF
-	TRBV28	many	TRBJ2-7	TGTGCCAGCAGGGACCCCGGCGGGGACTACGAGCAGTACTTC	CASRDPGGDYEQYF
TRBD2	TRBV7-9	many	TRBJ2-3	TGTGCCAGCAGCTTAACTAGCGGGAGCCCAGATACGCAGTATTTT	CASSLTSGSPDTQYF
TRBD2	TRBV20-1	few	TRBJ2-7	TGCAGTGCTCGGGGGGTGGGGAGCTCCTACGAGCAGTACTTC	CSARGVGSSYEQYF
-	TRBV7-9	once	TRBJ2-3	TGTGCCAACAGCCCTCCAGCCGCAGATACGCAGTACTTT	CANSPPAADTQYF
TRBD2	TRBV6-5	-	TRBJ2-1	TGTGCCAGCAGGGAAATAGCGGGGGCATGCAATGAGCAGTTCTTC	CASREIAGACNEQFF
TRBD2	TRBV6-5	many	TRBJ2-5	TGTGCCAGCAGTTACTCGGCGGGAGGCCCCGTCCAAGAGACCCAGTACTTC	CASSYSAGGPVQETQYF
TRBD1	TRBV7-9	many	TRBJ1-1	TGTGCCAGCAGCCTGGGACAGGGGGCCCTCACTGAAGCTTTCTTT	CASSLGQGALTEAFF
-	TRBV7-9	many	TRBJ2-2	TGTGCCAGCAGCTCGGCCCTCACCGGGGAGCTGTTTTTT	CASSSALTGELFF
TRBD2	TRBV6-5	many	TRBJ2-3	TGTGCCAGCAGTTCTTTAGCGGGAGGTCACACAGATACGCAGTATTTT	CASSSLAGGHTDTQYF
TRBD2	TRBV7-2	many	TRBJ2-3	TGTGCCAGCAGCCCGGGACTAGTCTCATGGGATACGCAGTATTTT	CASSPGLVSWDTQYF